This T cell receptor (beta chain) comes out of a study of PD-1 blockade in classical Hodgkin lymphoma. Whole-study findings and limits: Complete responders showed a baseline diversity that resembled the diversity of newly diagnosed patients. TCR diversity rose significantly by C4D1 in CD4+ but not CD8+ cells. Diminished baseline TCR diversity has been reported in newly diagnosed patients relative to healthy donors.

About this clone itself: Its antigen remains unidentified.

Generated by immunoSEQ multiplex PCR, the TCRdb table keeps only in-frame clones and is missing some. The repertoire consists of tens of thousands of clones, with around 94% occurring once and the leading ten covering approximately 8%. This CDR3 contains 15 residues. V lost 4 bases, J lost 0 bases, and 3 bases stayed unmatched. Germline CDR1 reads SGHRS; CDR2 reads YFSETQ. Specified time point: cycle 4 day 1 (C4D1), after 5 to 7 weeks of nivolumab. Brentuximab vedotin exposure varied, and every patient relapsed after autologous stem cell transplantation. The receptor was isolated from a human donor with classical Hodgkin lymphoma. Sample: peripheral blood mononuclear cells (PBMCs), taken before the fourth cycle of nivolumab. The rearrangement uses TRBV5-1 and TRBJ2-1; 8 nucleotides match TRBD2. CDR3 DNA sequence: TGCGCCAGCAGCACCACTAGCGGCTCCTACAATGAGCAGTTCTTC. It encodes CASSTTSGSYNEQFF.